This T cell receptor beta chain was documented in a study of blood T cell repertoires in COVID-19. Study context: Samples taken during acute and convalescent COVID-19 were collected in the United States, Italy and Spain.

This CDR3 has 17 residues. Germline lookup yields CDR1 SGHRS and CDR2 YFSETQ. Trimming removed 1 base from V and 2 bases from J; junction bases left unmatched: 6. Per the original methods: Reference gene primer amplification in the assay estimated nucleated cell counts. This table comes from immunoSEQ multiplex PCR, and its TCRdb copy is limited to in-frame clones, with some not included. V and J calls and clone size are those listed in that table; D and trimming were worked out from the DNA. The data show about 75,000 clones, around 90% seen once. The genes are TRBV5-1 and TRBJ2-7; TRBD2 aligns across 13 bases. This clonotype originated in a human donor in a cohort sampled during active COVID-19. Material for sequencing was peripheral blood. The DNA for the CDR3 is TGCGCCAGCAGCTTGCCTCGGACTAGCGGGGGAACCTACGAGCAGTACTTC. Translating it yields CASSLPRTSGGTYEQYF.